This is a list of T cell receptor beta chains from one sample in a study of control samples from healthy donors and cancer patients. Sequenced by immunoSEQ multiplex PCR; TCRdb stores in-frame clones only, minus some. Among 74,000 or so clones listed, about nine tenths were seen once. Sequenced sample: blood. These receptors were taken from a man in his forties or fifties in good health. Each CDR3 is given with its conserved first and last residue. Each record gives: V gene, D gene, J gene, clone size, CDR3 protein, CDR3 DNA. D genes are given only for firm matches. For some rows the clone size is stated as once, few or many, or as a class when expanded; others skip it.

TRBV6-5	NA	TRBJ2-7	NA	CASSSDTYEQYF	TGTGCCAGCAGTTCAGACACCTACGAGCAGTACTTC
TRBV2	TRBD2	TRBJ2-3	once	CASSGSGGVDTQYF	TGTGCCAGCAGTGGTAGCGGGGGGGTAGATACGCAGTATTTT
TRBV4-1	TRBD1	TRBJ2-5	NA	CASSHLGQGKAQETQYF	TGCGCCAGCAGCCACCTCGGACAGGGAAAAGCCCAAGAGACCCAGTACTTC
TRBV6-1	NA	TRBJ1-3	NA	CASSDRGAPSGNTIYF	TGTGCCAGCAGTGATCGGGGTGCCCCCTCTGGAAACACCATATATTTT
TRBV6-2/TRBV6-3	NA	TRBJ2-3	NA	CASSYASKADTQYF	TGTGCCAGCAGTTATGCTAGCAAGGCAGATACGCAGTATTTT
TRBV13	NA	TRBJ2-7	medium-sized	CASSSSGWAYEQYF	TGTGCCAGCAGCTCAAGCGGGTGGGCCTACGAGCAGTACTTC
TRBV4-2	NA	TRBJ2-2	NA	CASSQLANTGELFF	TGTGCCAGCAGCCAACTAGCGAACACCGGGGAGCTGTTTTTT
TRBV9	TRBD2	TRBJ2-3	NA	CASSRQVAGATDTQYF	TGTGCCAGCAGCCGGCAGGTAGCGGGGGCCACAGATACGCAGTATTTT
TRBV29-1	NA	TRBJ1-5	NA	CSVGDGHQPQHF	TGCAGCGTTGGGGACGGTCATCAGCCCCAGCATTTT
TRBV7-2	NA	TRBJ1-2	NA	CASSASGTDNYGYTF	TGTGCCAGCAGCGCCTCGGGTACGGATAACTATGGCTACACCTTC